Shown below are 27 T cell receptor beta chains from a single sample sequenced in a study of early T cells in non-severe SARS-CoV-2 infection. TCRdb reprocessed the 5' RACE reads via MiXCR and lists one record per CDR3 protein. Here the sample spans more than 50,000 distinct CDR3 sequences, around a tenth being singletons. The sequenced material came from whole blood. These receptors all come from an adult who was a healthcare worker with PCR-confirmed SARS-CoV-2 infection or an uninfected control (not recorded which).

Ten or more counts support this clonotype. V and J are TRBV6-4 and TRBJ2-2, with D tentatively TRBD1 (5 bases). This CDR3 region has 17 residues. CDR1 MRHNA and CDR2 SNTAGT come from the germline V gene. V gave up 3 bases and J gave up 2 bases, with 16 bases separating them. The CDR3 sequence: CASSEEIWGTNTGELFF. The CDR3 coding sequence is TGTGCCAGCAGTGAAGAGATTTGGGGCACTAACACCGGGGAGCTGTTTTTT.

This clonotype was found many times. The chain uses TRBV9 and TRBJ2-1; D uncertain. Trimming left V 0 bases short and J 3 bases short, with 7 bases between. From germline, CDR1 is SGDLS and CDR2 YYNGEE. The CDR3 is 14 residues long. This CDR3 is CASSVEGGYNEQFF. In DNA, the CDR3 is TGTGCCAGCAGCGTAGAAGGTGGCTACAATGAGCAGTTCTTC.

This clonotype has ten or more counts. The J gene is TRBJ2-1, the V gene TRBV5-4; 9 nucleotides agree with TRBD1. The CDR3 runs 14 residues. Per the germline V gene, CDR1 is SGHNT and CDR2 is YYREEE (reference sequence). J lost 8 bases, V lost 4 bases, and 7 bases had no gene match. CDR3 region: CASSTRDRAYEQFF. The CDR3 nucleotides are TGTGCCAGCAGCACCCGGGACAGGGCCTATGAGCAGTTCTTC.

This clonotype was counted at least ten times. V is TRBV7-2 and J is TRBJ2-2; D remains unclear. Trimming left V 1 base short and J 3 bases short, with 3 bases between. CDR1 and CDR2 (germline): SGHTA, FQGNSA. The CDR3 length is 13 residues. Here the CDR3 reads CASSLGYTGELFF. CDR3 nucleotide sequence: TGTGCCAGCAGCTTAGGGTACACCGGGGAGCTGTTTTTT.

This clonotype was detected many times. The chain links TRBV5-4 to TRBJ1-1; D remains unclear. Trimming took 2 bases from V and 5 from J, leaving 10 bases between them. The CDR3 has 13 residues. The V gene's germline CDR1 is SGHNT and CDR2 YYREEE (reference sequence). The DNA of the CDR3 is TGTGCCAGCAGCTTTACCACGGGAACTGAAGCTTTCTTT. This codes for CASSFTTGTEAFF.

There are many counts of this clonotype. The rearrangement joins TRBV18 to TRBJ1-5, with D perhaps matching TRBD1 (5 bases). V lost 2 bases and J lost 2, with 16 bases in between. There are 17 residues in the CDR3. CDR1 and CDR2 (germline): KGHSH, LQKENI. The CDR3 is CASSPVGGIVGNQPQHF. The CDR3 DNA reads TGTGCCAGCTCACCAGTGGGGGGAATAGTAGGCAATCAGCCCCAGCATTTT.

This clonotype was recorded many times. V gene TRBV20-1 combines with J gene TRBJ1-6; 7 bases are shared with TRBD1. J lost 7 bases, V lost 6 bases, and 15 bases had no gene match. This CDR3 comprises 16 residues. Germline V gives CDR1 DFQATT, CDR2 SNEGSKA (reference sequence). The CDR3 DNA reads as TGCAGTGCCTTACGCACCGGGACAGCCTCGAATTCACCCCTCCACTTT. The encoded protein is CSALRTGTASNSPLHF.

In regard to this clonotype: A much larger clone lies a single base off, so this may be a read error. The chain is built from TRBV18 and TRBJ1-3; unclear D gene. This CDR3 is 16 amino acids long. Germline loops: CDR1 KGHSH, CDR2 LQKENI. The CDR3 nucleotides read TGTGCCAGCTCACCCCCCCCAGACGGTGATGGAACCACCATATATTTT. It codes for CASSPPPDGDGTTIYF.

The chain employs TRBV3-1 and TRBJ2-3; 7 bases are shared with TRBD1. Germline CDR1 LGHDT, CDR2 YNNKEL (reference sequence). The CDR3 contains 16 residues. V lost 3 bases and J lost 0; bases outside the gene matches: 6. For the CDR3, the DNA is TGTGCCAGCAGCCAGGGGGACAGCTCTAGCACAGATACGCAGTATTTT. Residues: CASSQGDSSSTDTQYF.

This clonotype was observed a handful of times. CDR3 residues: CASSSLGVRTDTQYF. CDR3 DNA: TGTGCCAGCAGTTCCCTGGGGGTTCGCACAGATACGCAGTATTTT. V and J are TRBV6-2 or TRBV6-3 and TRBJ2-3; TRBD1 or TRBD2 may be the D gene (5 bases each). The germline V and J ends were trimmed by 4 bases and 1 base, with 12 bases remaining between them. The CDR3 length is 15 residues. Germline CDR1 reads MNHEY; CDR2 reads SVGEGT.

The V and J genes are TRBV29-1 and TRBJ2-3; D might be TRBD2 (5 bases). The CDR3 totals 13 residues. Per the germline V gene, CDR1 is SQVTM and CDR2 is ANQGSEA. Trimming cost V 1 base and J 1 base, with 6 bases left between them. CDR3 region: CSVEAGGTDTQYF. As DNA, the CDR3 is TGCAGCGTTGAAGCCGGGGGCACAGATACGCAGTATTTT.

This clonotype was detected many times. The rearrangement joins TRBV4-2 to TRBJ2-2; 10 nucleotides line up with TRBD2. The germline V gene has CDR1 LGHNA and CDR2 YNFKEQ. The CDR3 is 18 amino acids. V shed 6 bases, J shed 4 bases, and the junction held 14 bases outside the gene matches. CDR3 in DNA: TGTGCCAGCAGACCCTGGTCCGAGACTAGCGGGCGCACCGGGGAGCTGTTTTTT. Translating gives CASRPWSETSGRTGELFF.

The sample holds many counts of this clonotype. J is TRBJ2-1 and V is TRBV20-1, with D tentatively TRBD2 (5 bases). Trimming left V 0 bases short and J 5 bases short, with 5 bases between. Looked up from germline, CDR1 is DFQATT and CDR2 is SNEGSKA (reference sequence). The CDR3 is made up of 12 amino acids. CDR3 protein: CSAREGDNEQFF. The CDR3 nucleotides read TGCAGTGCTAGAGAGGGAGACAATGAGCAGTTCTTC.

This clonotype was picked up many times. The rearrangement uses TRBV19 and TRBJ1-5, with 8 bases identical to TRBD1. V was clipped by 1 base and J by 4 bases; unmatched bases: 9. CDR1 and CDR2 from the germline V gene are LNHDA and SQIVND (reference sequence). This CDR3 has 17 amino acids. In DNA form, the CDR3 reads TGTGCCAGTAGTATAGCCTCAGGACAGGGCCAAAATCAGCCCCAGCATTTT. This encodes CASSIASGQGQNQPQHF. Together with reference TRBV19 and TRBJ1-5, the CDR3 gives the full variable domain: DGGITQSPKYLFRKEGQNVTLSCEQNLNHDAMYWYRQDPGQGLRLIYYSQIVNDFQKGDIAEGYSVSREKKESFPLTVTSAQKNPTAFYLCASSIASGQGQNQPQHFGDGTRLSIL.

This clonotype was seen repeatedly, ten times or more. The chain carries TRBV7-8 and TRBJ2-3; D is unresolved. The better agreement between TRBJ1-5 and the DNA end casts doubt on the J call. Germline CDR1 SGHVS, CDR2 FQNEAQ. This CDR3 contains 13 residues. The CDR3 sequence is CASSRRVTDTQHF. The CDR3 DNA reads TGTGCCAGCAGCCGGAGGGTCACAGATACGCAGCATTTT.

The sample holds many counts of this clonotype. V usage is TRBV7-9 and J usage is TRBJ1-1; TRBD1 might be the D (6 bases). The V end was cut by 1 base, the J end by 4 bases, with 10 bases between. CDR1 is SEHNR and CDR2 is FQNEAQ in the germline V gene (reference sequence). The CDR3 contains 14 residues. The CDR3 DNA is TGTGCCAGCAGCTTAGAAGGGGGGGCCACTGAAGCTTTCTTT. Translation gives CASSLEGGATEAFF.

This clonotype appeared a few times. This sequence joins TRBV10-3 and TRBJ2-3; 8 bases map to TRBD2. CDR1 ENHRY and CDR2 SYGVKD come from the germline V gene. Unmatched junction bases numbered 2, after V lost 6 bases and J lost 0 bases. The CDR3 consists of 14 residues. Here the CDR3 reads CAIRLAESTDTQYF. DNA for the CDR3: TGTGCCATCAGACTAGCGGAGAGCACAGATACGCAGTATTTT.

This sequence joins TRBV19 and TRBJ1-1, with a possible D match to TRBD1 (5 bases). The CDR3 contains 13 residues. Germline V gene sequence: CDR1 LNHDA, CDR2 SQIVND (reference sequence). Trimming took off 6 bases at V and 14 bases at J, with 22 bases between the two ends. CDR3 sequence (DNA): TGTGCCAGTAGGACACGGACATCTACTGCAGCCTTCTTT. Translated, it gives CASRTRTSTAAFF.

At least ten counts were recorded for this clonotype. The chain has TRBV6-2 or TRBV6-3 and TRBJ2-7; D gene ambiguous. From germline, CDR1 is MNHEY and CDR2 SVGEGT. V lost 0 bases and J 3 bases, leaving 6 bases between the germline ends. CDR3 length: 13 residues. As DNA, the CDR3 is TGTGCCAGCAGTTACTCGGGAAGCTACGAGCAGTACTTC. It specifies CASSYSGSYEQYF.

The chain employs TRBV9 and TRBJ2-5, with a tentative D call TRBD2 (5 bases). This CDR3 has 16 residues. V lost 3 bases and J lost 2, with 17 bases in between. Per germline, CDR1 SGDLS and CDR2 YYNGEE. As DNA, the CDR3 is TGTGCCAGCAGCGGAACGGATCGCGGGTCGCAAGAGACCCAGTACTTC. Translated: CASSGTDRGSQETQYF.

This clonotype was picked up many times. The chain recombines TRBV27 with TRBJ2-1; 8 nucleotides match TRBD2. CDR1 MNHEY and CDR2 SMNVEV come from the germline V gene (reference sequence). The junction had 18 bases not matched to a gene; V was cut back by 2 bases and J by 0 bases. CDR3 length equals 21 residues. The CDR3 DNA reads TGTGCCAGCAGTTTAGAGCTTCCCGTACGCGGGAGGTCTAGCTCCTACAATGAGCAGTTCTTC. Translation gives CASSLELPVRGRSSSYNEQFF.

This clonotype was detected many times. The chain combines TRBV5-4 with TRBJ2-7; D remains unclear. The CDR3 runs 13 residues. Germline CDR1 SGHNT, CDR2 YYREEE (reference sequence). The V and J ends lost 0 bases and 5 bases respectively, with 9 bases between them. This CDR3 is CASSLAGNDEQYF. The CDR3 nucleotides are TGTGCCAGCAGCTTGGCAGGAAACGACGAGCAGTACTTC.

There are many counts of this clonotype. V gene TRBV28 combines with J gene TRBJ2-1, with 14 bases aligning to TRBD2. CDR3 length: 16 residues. Germline V gene sequence: CDR1 MDHEN, CDR2 SYDVKM. V was clipped by 5 bases and J by 0 bases; unmatched bases: 0. CDR3 coding DNA: TGTGCCAGCAGTGGGACTAGCGGGAGCTCCTACAATGAGCAGTTCTTC. It codes for CASSGTSGSSYNEQFF. Variable domain in full (rest from reference TRBV28 and TRBJ2-1): DVKVTQSSRYLVKRTGEKVFLECVQDMDHENMFWYRQDPGLGLRLIYFSYDVKMKEKGDIPEGYSVSREKKERFSLILESASTNQTSMYLCASSGTSGSSYNEQFFGPGTRLTVL.

This clonotype showed up many times. The V gene is TRBV7-3, the J gene TRBJ2-3; D possibly uses TRBD1 or TRBD2 (5 bases each). The germline V and J ends were trimmed by 5 bases and 6 bases, with 12 bases remaining between them. Per the germline V gene, CDR1 is SGHTA and CDR2 is FQGTGA. This CDR3 is 13 amino acids long. CDR3 protein: CASSLPGQDTQYF. The CDR3 DNA reads TGTGCCAGCAGCCTCCCGGGGCAGGATACGCAGTATTTT.

The chain is built from TRBV29-1 and TRBJ2-4; weak D call: TRBD2 (7 bases). The germline V gene has CDR1 SQVTM and CDR2 ANQGSEA. The V end was cut by 7 bases, the J end by 9 bases, with 19 bases between. The CDR3 consists of 13 residues. The DNA of the CDR3 is TGCAGCGCCGGTGGGGGGGCAAGGGGCATTCAGTACTTC. Its protein product is CSAGGGARGIQYF. The full variable domain, with the rest looked up from reference TRBV29-1 and TRBJ2-4, is SAVISQKPSRDICQRGTSLTIQCQVDSQVTMMFWYRQQPGQSLTLIATANQGSEATYESGFVIDKFPISRPNLTFSTLTVSNMSPEDSSIYLCSAGGGARGIQYFGAGTRLSVL.

A few counts support this clonotype. The rearrangement joins TRBV7-9 to TRBJ1-2; D remains ambiguous. The CDR3 extends over 14 amino acids. The V and J ends lost 5 bases and 4 bases respectively, with 14 bases between them. Per germline, CDR1 SEHNR and CDR2 FQNEAQ (reference sequence). CDR3: CASSPVLTGYGYTF. The DNA of the CDR3 is TGTGCCAGCAGCCCCGTTTTGACTGGCTATGGCTACACCTTC.

This clonotype was counted many times. Here the CDR3 DNA reads TGCAGCGTCTTCCGGGGGGAGAAGGGCTACACCTTC. As protein: CSVFRGEKGYTF. V and J are TRBV29-1 and TRBJ1-2; D perhaps matches TRBD1 (5 bases). V lost 6 bases and J 8 bases, leaving 16 bases between the germline ends. The CDR3 has 12 amino acids. Germline CDR1 reads SQVTM; CDR2 reads ANQGSEA.